A selection of T cell receptor beta chains follows, all from one sample in a study of naive and memory T cell subsets. Each CDR3 protein gets one entry after TCRdb re-called the UMI-ligation and nested PCR reads with MiXCR. The sample lists 20,000 to 25,000 distinct CDR3 sequences, more than 7% occurring once. The source material was central memory CD8+ T cells from blood. Every receptor here comes from a human donor in good health. Both conserved end residues are trimmed from each CDR3. Fields, in order: CDR3 protein, V gene, J gene.

CDR3aa: ASSPSGSPYNEQF; v_gene: TRBV7-9; j_gene: TRBJ2-1
CDR3aa: ASSYYGNEQF; v_gene: TRBV5-5; j_gene: TRBJ2-1
CDR3aa: SARGDRGIYEQY; v_gene: TRBV20-1; j_gene: TRBJ2-7
CDR3aa: ASSGGAGELF; v_gene: TRBV9; j_gene: TRBJ2-2
CDR3aa: SVVGKNTEAF; v_gene: TRBV29-1; j_gene: TRBJ1-1
CDR3aa: ASSFGTGGSYNEQF; v_gene: TRBV6-2/TRBV6-3; j_gene: TRBJ2-1
CDR3aa: ASSHRDRDYNEQF; v_gene: TRBV12-3/TRBV12-4; j_gene: TRBJ2-1
CDR3aa: AWSRLSSYEQY; v_gene: TRBV30; j_gene: TRBJ2-7
CDR3aa: SPRGEANYGYT; v_gene: TRBV20-1; j_gene: TRBJ1-2
CDR3aa: ASSLRGLGNTEAF; v_gene: TRBV7-6; j_gene: TRBJ1-1
CDR3aa: SASSTRLEQY; v_gene: TRBV20-1; j_gene: TRBJ2-7
CDR3aa: ASSLERSTDTQY; v_gene: TRBV7-8; j_gene: TRBJ2-3
CDR3aa: ASSSFAQLPNEQF; v_gene: TRBV5-8; j_gene: TRBJ2-1
CDR3aa: SARDYGDSYEQY; v_gene: TRBV20-1; j_gene: TRBJ2-7
CDR3aa: SVELVSPLRQNNEQF; v_gene: TRBV29-1; j_gene: TRBJ2-1
CDR3aa: ASGAPGQSYEQY; v_gene: TRBV28; j_gene: TRBJ2-7
CDR3aa: ASSYYPGGDRDNQPQH; v_gene: TRBV28; j_gene: TRBJ1-5
CDR3aa: ASSPQGNTEAF; v_gene: TRBV6-5; j_gene: TRBJ1-1
CDR3aa: ASSLAGSSYNEQF; v_gene: TRBV11-2; j_gene: TRBJ2-1
CDR3aa: ASSTGTGGQKLF; v_gene: TRBV4-1; j_gene: TRBJ1-4
CDR3aa: ATSRDYLRRINQPQH; v_gene: TRBV15; j_gene: TRBJ1-5
CDR3aa: ASSPSLAGGTTYEQY; v_gene: TRBV7-8; j_gene: TRBJ2-7
CDR3aa: ASSSGDTEAF; v_gene: TRBV27; j_gene: TRBJ1-1
CDR3aa: ASTWTGAGYGYT; v_gene: TRBV12-3/TRBV12-4; j_gene: TRBJ1-2
CDR3aa: ASSPRWGQGVYKQY; v_gene: TRBV14; j_gene: TRBJ2-7
CDR3aa: ASSLWGNLNNEQF; v_gene: TRBV27; j_gene: TRBJ2-1
CDR3aa: ASSLLGGYLGYT; v_gene: TRBV27; j_gene: TRBJ1-2
CDR3aa: ASMGTSGFNEQF; v_gene: TRBV19; j_gene: TRBJ2-1
CDR3aa: ASKEGAPMGYGYT; v_gene: TRBV2; j_gene: TRBJ1-2
CDR3aa: ASRRTGDPNTIY; v_gene: TRBV2; j_gene: TRBJ1-3
CDR3aa: AWSPHEGPNTGELF; v_gene: TRBV30; j_gene: TRBJ2-2
CDR3aa: ASSLGGWGLMVEAF; v_gene: TRBV5-8; j_gene: TRBJ1-1
CDR3aa: ASSLDYLHGYT; v_gene: TRBV7-9; j_gene: TRBJ1-2
CDR3aa: SVETGDNYGYT; v_gene: TRBV29-1; j_gene: TRBJ1-2
CDR3aa: ASSGYFGSQETQY; v_gene: TRBV9; j_gene: TRBJ2-5
CDR3aa: ASSSPGGQPYEQY; v_gene: TRBV28; j_gene: TRBJ2-7
CDR3aa: ASSSTSGGSYEQY; v_gene: TRBV5-1; j_gene: TRBJ2-7
CDR3aa: ASSYLPSGANVLT; v_gene: TRBV6-5; j_gene: TRBJ2-6
CDR3aa: ASSFLDNEQF; v_gene: TRBV5-4; j_gene: TRBJ2-1
CDR3aa: SAQEGEGVYEQY; v_gene: TRBV20-1; j_gene: TRBJ2-7
CDR3aa: ASSSPAGRGTYEQY; v_gene: TRBV7-9; j_gene: TRBJ2-7
CDR3aa: ASSLVWAADNEQF; v_gene: TRBV11-2; j_gene: TRBJ2-1
CDR3aa: ASSFPDRRHNEQF; v_gene: TRBV28; j_gene: TRBJ2-1
CDR3aa: ASSSLLGGTEAF; v_gene: TRBV27; j_gene: TRBJ1-1
CDR3aa: ASEPGTGDNEQF; v_gene: TRBV6-5; j_gene: TRBJ2-1